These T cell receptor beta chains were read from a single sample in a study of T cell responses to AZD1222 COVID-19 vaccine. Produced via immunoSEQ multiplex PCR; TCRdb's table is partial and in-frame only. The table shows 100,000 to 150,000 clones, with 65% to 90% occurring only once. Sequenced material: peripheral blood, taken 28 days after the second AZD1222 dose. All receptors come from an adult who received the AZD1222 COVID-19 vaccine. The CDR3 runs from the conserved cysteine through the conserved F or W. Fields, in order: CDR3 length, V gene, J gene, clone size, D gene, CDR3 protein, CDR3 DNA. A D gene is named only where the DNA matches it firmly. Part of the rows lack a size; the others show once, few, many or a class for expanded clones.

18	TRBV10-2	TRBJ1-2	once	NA	CASSKDVSMFLVNYGYTF	TGCGCCAGCAGCAAGGACGTTTCTATGTTTCTAGTTAACTATGGCTACACCTTC
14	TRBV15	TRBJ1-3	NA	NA	CATSRDSRGHTIYF	TGTGCCACCAGCAGAGATAGCAGGGGACACACCATATATTTT
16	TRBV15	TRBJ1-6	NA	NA	CATSRDQAGQDSPLHF	TGTGCCACCAGCAGAGATCAAGCAGGGCAGGATTCACCCCTCCACTTT
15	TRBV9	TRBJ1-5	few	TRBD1	CASSSDRDSYQPQHF	TGTGCCAGCAGCTCCGACCGGGACAGCTATCAGCCCCAGCATTTT
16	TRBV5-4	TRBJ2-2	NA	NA	CASSLAQRQATGELFF	TGTGCCAGCAGCTTGGCTCAGAGGCAGGCCACCGGGGAGCTGTTTTTT
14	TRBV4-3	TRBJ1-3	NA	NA	CASSQDAGANTIYF	TGCGCCAGCAGCCAAGACGCGGGAGCAAACACCATATATTTT
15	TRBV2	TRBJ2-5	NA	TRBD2	CASSAGLAGVGTQYF	TGTGCCAGCAGCGCAGGACTAGCGGGGGTGGGGACCCAGTACTTC
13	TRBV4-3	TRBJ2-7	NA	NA	CASSQSLGGEQYF	TGCGCCAGCAGCCAATCCCTAGGAGGCGAGCAGTACTTC
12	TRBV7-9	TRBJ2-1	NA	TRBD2	CASSSGGDEQFF	TGTGCCAGCAGCTCGGGAGGAGATGAGCAGTTCTTC
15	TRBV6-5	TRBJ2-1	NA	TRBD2	CASSYRPSGRNEQFF	TGTGCCAGCAGTTACAGGCCTAGCGGGCGTAATGAGCAGTTCTTC
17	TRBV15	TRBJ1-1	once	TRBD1	CATSRLGTGAKNTEAFF	TGTGCCACCAGCAGATTGGGGACAGGGGCGAAGAACACTGAAGCTTTCTTT